One and the same sample provided the 20 T cell receptor beta chains below, sequenced in a study of T cells in Graves' hyperthyroidism and ophthalmopathy. TCR beta CDR3 regions were amplified from RNA transcripts. The HTBI set primed first-round TCR CDR3 RT-PCR. From the multiplex PCR reads, TCRdb called clonotypes with MiXCR, one entry per CDR3 protein. The profile shows about 570,000 distinct CDR3 sequences, around 45% of them singletons. Sequencing used peripheral blood or thyroid tissue (not recorded which). The receptors here all came from an adult woman with Graves' disease, either hyperthyroidism or ophthalmopathy (not recorded which).

V usage is TRBV20-1 and J usage is TRBJ2-5; the D gene is possibly TRBD2 (7 bases). In germline, CDR1 is DFQATT, CDR2 SNEGSKA (reference sequence). V was clipped by 7 bases and J by 5 bases, with 11 bases between them. This CDR3 is 11 amino acids long. In DNA form, the CDR3 reads TGCAGTGAGGGGGGGGCTGAGACCCAGTACTTC. It is translated as CSEGGAETQYF.

The table lists this clonotype with a few counts. The J gene is TRBJ2-5, the V gene TRBV7-9; D remains ambiguous. Germline values: CDR1 SEHNR, CDR2 FQNEAQ (reference sequence). The germline V and J ends were trimmed by 4 bases and 7 bases, with 7 bases remaining between them. The CDR3 runs 11 residues. The CDR3 DNA reads TGTGCCAGCAGCTCATCCGGGACCCAGTACTTC. It codes for CASSSSGTQYF.

This clonotype is a singleton in its sample. A much more abundant neighbour one base away suggests this may be a read error. J is TRBJ1-4 and V is TRBV4-1; 12 nucleotides line up with TRBD1. The CDR3 is 15 residues long. Germline CDR1 MGHRA, CDR2 YSYEKL. V gave up 4 bases and J gave up 8 bases; unmatched junction bases: 5. CDR3 protein: CASSLGDRGLEKLFF. CDR3 nucleotide sequence: TGCGCCAGCAGCCTAGGGGACAGGGGGCTGGAAAAACTGTTTTTT.

The V gene is TRBV7-4, the J gene TRBJ1-1; 8 bases are shared with TRBD1. The germline gives CDR1 SGHVT, CDR2 SQSDAQ. The CDR3 is 13 residues long. The junction had 10 bases not matched to a gene; V was cut back by 6 bases and J by 10 bases. The CDR3 DNA follows: TGTGCCAGCAGTGACTGGGGACAGGAGTCAGCTTTCTTT. It specifies CASSDWGQESAFF.

On this clonotype: At one end the junction does not follow the germline gene, possibly because of a read error. The chain couples TRBV7-9 to TRBJ2-7; a weak D match, TRBD2 (5 bases). The germline V gene encodes CDR1 SEHNR and CDR2 FQNEAQ (reference sequence). The CDR3 has 12 residues. DNA of the CDR3: TGTGCCAGCAGCTCAACGGGATACGAGCAGAACTTC. It is translated as CASSSTGYEQNF.

This clonotype was seen at least ten times. The chain couples TRBV12-3 or TRBV12-4 to TRBJ2-2; perhaps TRBD1 as D (5 bases). This CDR3 has 15 residues. V shed 2 bases and J shed 4 bases, with 11 bases lying between them. CDR3 residues: CASSLRGWGTGELFF. CDR3 nucleotide sequence: TGTGCCAGCAGTTTAAGGGGATGGGGCACCGGGGAGCTGTTTTTT.

This clonotype was observed once. The chain has TRBV2 and TRBJ1-2, with D perhaps matching TRBD1 (6 bases). V lost 8 bases, J lost 8 bases, and 15 bases lay in between. Germline V gene lookup returns CDR1 SNHLY and CDR2 FYNNEI. This CDR3 has 12 amino acids. In DNA form, the CDR3 reads TGTGCCAGCCGGGGGCAGGGAGTAGGCTACACCTTC. It specifies CASRGQGVGYTF. Looking up the rest from reference TRBV2 and TRBJ1-2 gives the full variable domain: EPEVTQTPSHQVTQMGQEVILRCVPISNHLYFYWYRQILGQKVEFLVSFYNNEISEKSEIFDDQFSVERPDGSNFTLKIRSTKLEDSAMYFCASRGQGVGYTFGSGTRLTVV.

The DNA for the CDR3 is TGTGCCAGCAGCTCCGCACCGGGACAGGGAAACACTGAAGCTTTCTTT. It specifies CASSSAPGQGNTEAFF. The chain couples TRBV7-3 to TRBJ1-1, with 9 bases fitting TRBD1. The ends lost 4 bases at V and 2 bases at J; junction bases unmatched: 8. CDR1 and CDR2 (germline): SGHTA, FQGTGA. There are 16 residues in the CDR3.

This clonotype was seen a handful of times. The chain couples TRBV29-1 to TRBJ2-7; 8 nucleotides match TRBD1. Germline V gene lookup returns CDR1 SQVTM and CDR2 ANQGSEA. Trimming removed 7 bases from V and 4 bases from J; junction bases left unmatched: 12. The CDR3 spans 14 residues. CDR3 amino acids: CSAPMDRAGYEQYF. The DNA of the CDR3 is TGCAGCGCTCCAATGGACAGGGCGGGATACGAGCAGTACTTC.

The chain employs TRBV10-2 and TRBJ1-2, with D tentatively TRBD1 (6 bases). Germline assignment: CDR1 WSHSY and CDR2 SAAADI. Trimming removed 2 bases at V and 8 bases at J, with 15 bases between. This CDR3 contains 14 residues. In DNA form, the CDR3 reads TGCGCCAGCAGTGAGCCGGACAGTGCTTACGGCTACACCTTC. Amino acid sequence: CASSEPDSAYGYTF.

The rearrangement uses TRBV7-2 and TRBJ2-5; D remains ambiguous. V lost 2 bases and J 5 bases, leaving 12 bases between the germline ends. Germline loops: CDR1 SGHTA, CDR2 FQGNSA. This CDR3 has 14 amino acids. CDR3: CASSLYVGRETQYF. The DNA of the CDR3 is TGTGCCAGCAGCTTATATGTGGGCAGGGAGACCCAGTACTTC.

The chain employs TRBV20-1 and TRBJ2-5, with TRBD1 matching over 7 bases. Losses at the gene ends were 4 bases for V and 9 bases for J; bases not matched to a gene: 14. The CDR3 has 14 amino acids. CDR1 and CDR2 from the germline V gene are DFQATT and SNEGSKA (reference sequence). Here the CDR3 DNA reads TGCAGTGCTACGACAGGGTGGTGGGGTCAGCCCCAGTACTTC. Translating it yields CSATTGWWGQPQYF.

The chain carries TRBV6-4 and TRBJ1-5; 7 bases agree with TRBD1. Per the germline V gene, CDR1 is MRHNA and CDR2 is SNTAGT. This CDR3 spans 17 amino acids. The V segment lost 4 bases and the J segment 7 bases; nucleotides outside the gene matches: 16. The CDR3 region is CASSVLAGDRVDQPQHF. The DNA of the CDR3 is TGTGCCAGCAGTGTACTAGCGGGTGACAGGGTTGACCAGCCCCAGCATTTT.

This clonotype was recorded many times. The chain uses TRBV25-1 and TRBJ1-6; no clear D gene. The CDR3 extends over 14 amino acids. The germline V and J ends were trimmed by 7 bases and 6 bases, with 13 bases remaining between them. Germline lookup yields CDR1 MGHDK and CDR2 SYGVNS. CDR3: CASNERKRNSPLHF. The DNA of the CDR3 is TGTGCCAGCAACGAACGCAAACGTAATTCACCCCTCCACTTT.

This clonotype was detected a few times. The CDR3 bases are TGTGCCATCAGTGACAGGGCCGCCTCTGGGGCCAACGTCCTGACTTTC. Amino acid sequence: CAISDRAASGANVLTF. V is TRBV10-3 and J is TRBJ2-6; D possibly corresponds to TRBD1 (5 bases). Germline CDR1 reads ENHRY; CDR2 reads SYGVKD. CDR3 length: 16 residues. V was clipped by 3 bases and J by 0 bases, with 9 bases between them.

This clonotype has a count of ten or more. V gene TRBV9 combines with J gene TRBJ1-3; unclear D gene. Germline CDR1 SGDLS, CDR2 YYNGEE. The CDR3 is 13 amino acids. V shed 2 bases and J shed 0 bases, with 3 bases lying between them. CDR3 region: CASSVSSGNTIYF. In nucleotides, the CDR3 is TGTGCCAGCAGCGTGTCCTCTGGAAACACCATATATTTT.

This clonotype was counted ten times or more. V gene TRBV12-3 or TRBV12-4 combines with J gene TRBJ1-1, with D maybe TRBD1 (5 bases). CDR3 length equals 15 residues. Deletions cut 2 bases from V and 6 bases from J, with 16 bases between. The CDR3 loop is CASSLHDIPGAEAFF. The CDR3, as DNA: TGTGCCAGCAGTTTACATGATATTCCGGGGGCTGAAGCTTTCTTT.

The chain joins TRBV11-2 to TRBJ2-2, with 7 bases fitting TRBD2. Germline trimming cut 4 bases from V and 7 bases from J; bases unmatched to any gene: 6. Germline V gene lookup returns CDR1 SGHAT and CDR2 FQNNGV. The CDR3 covers 14 residues. CDR3 loop: CASSSIRTSGELFF. CDR3 in DNA: TGTGCCAGCAGCTCCATTCGGACTAGCGGGGAGCTGTTTTTT.

This clonotype was recorded many times. V gene TRBV3-1 combines with J gene TRBJ1-6, with no clear D. CDR3 length: 13 amino acids. The germline CDR1 and CDR2 sequences are LGHDT and YNNKEL (reference sequence). Trimming took off 4 bases at V and 7 bases at J, with 8 bases between the two ends. The CDR3 protein is CASSLVWNSPLHF. CDR3 nucleotide sequence: TGTGCCAGCAGCCTCGTCTGGAATTCACCCCTCCACTTT.

This clonotype has at least ten counts. The chain employs TRBV9 and TRBJ2-7; 7 positions match TRBD1. This CDR3 is 14 amino acids long. Germline V gene lookup returns CDR1 SGDLS and CDR2 YYNGEE. V lost 2 bases to trimming and J lost 4 bases; unmatched junction nucleotides: 6. The CDR3 is CASSVDRDPYEQYF. CDR3 nucleotide sequence: TGTGCCAGCAGCGTTGACAGGGACCCTTACGAGCAGTACTTC.